The present T cell receptor beta chain was sequenced within a study of shared clonotypes between healthy human individuals. Study as a whole: Plates per donor: three CD4 naive, three CD4 memory, two CD8 naive, one CD8 memory. Study outcomes and limitations: Shared clonotypes: roughly 5% naive CD4, roughly 3.8% naive CD8, less than 2.5% memory CD4, 0.4% to 0.5% memory CD8.

Sequenced by immunoSEQ multiplex PCR; TCRdb stores in-frame clones only, minus some. The sample lists 600,000 or so clones, 95% to 98% occurring once. To note about this clone: The antigen is not known.

Cells designated naive CD8 were CD45RO-negative and were positively selected for CCR7, with terminally differentiated effector memory CD45RA+ cells excluded. The sample comprised naive CD8+ T cells sorted from blood. This sequence was found in a man aged 25 to 40 in good health.

This chain's CDR3 is CASSGIKLAGGGELFF. CDR3 nucleotide sequence: TGTGCCAGCAGCGGGATTAAGTTAGCGGGAGGCGGGGAGCTGTTTTTT. The chain has TRBV7-6 and TRBJ2-2, with TRBD2 matching 10 bases. With V trimmed by 5 bases and J by 7 bases, 10 bases remained unmatched. CDR1 is SGHVS and CDR2 is FNYEAQ in the germline V gene. The CDR3 covers 16 residues.